These 21 T cell receptor beta chains share one sample of origin, sequenced in a study of blood T cell repertoires in COVID-19. Produced via immunoSEQ multiplex PCR; TCRdb's table is partial and in-frame only. The table has about 200,000 clones, approximately 79% seen once; the top ten hold roughly 5%. Sequencing was carried out using PBMCs or T cells enriched from blood (not recorded which). The receptor set was obtained from a woman aged 55 to 70 with acute COVID-19.

The genes are TRBV5-1 and TRBJ1-1, with D tentatively TRBD1 (5 bases). The CDR3 has 14 residues. Per germline, CDR1 SGHRS and CDR2 YFSETQ. The germline V and J ends were trimmed by 0 bases and 1 base, with 7 bases remaining between them. CDR3 in DNA: TGCGCCAGCAGCTTGGTAGGGGAGAACACTGAAGCTTTCTTT. Its protein product is CASSLVGENTEAFF.

This chain connects TRBV2 to TRBJ2-3; TRBD1 agrees at 8 bases. Germline assignment: CDR1 SNHLY and CDR2 FYNNEI. The CDR3 covers 15 residues. The junction had 10 bases not matched to a gene; V was cut back by 9 bases and J by 2 bases. For the CDR3, the DNA is TGTGCCAGTAGAACCGGGACAGGATCCACAGATACGCAGTATTTT. This codes for CASRTGTGSTDTQYF.

The chain couples TRBV11-2 to TRBJ2-3; 8 nucleotides line up with TRBD1. After removal of 6 bases from V and 11 bases from J, the junction contained 19 bases not matched to a gene. The CDR3 has 16 residues. Germline V gene lookup returns CDR1 SGHAT and CDR2 FQNNGV. CDR3 residues: CASRQTPDRGPGKQYF. The CDR3 DNA is TGTGCCAGCAGACAGACACCCGACAGGGGTCCGGGGAAGCAGTATTTT.

This chain connects TRBV27 to TRBJ2-1; D not certain. V dropped 10 bases and J dropped 0 bases, with 10 bases sitting between them. Germline lookup yields CDR1 MNHEY and CDR2 SMNVEV (reference sequence). CDR3 length: 13 residues. CDR3 in DNA: TGTGCCACCTCACTAAACTCCTACAATGAGCAGTTCTTC. Protein product: CATSLNSYNEQFF.

This chain joins TRBV5-1 and TRBJ2-7; D unclear. Germline V gene data show CDR1 as SGHRS and CDR2 as YFSETQ. The CDR3 length is 13 residues. The V end lost 6 bases, the J end lost 3 bases, and 13 bases lay between the germline ends. CDR3: CASNNGGYYEQYF. CDR3 DNA sequence: TGCGCCAGCAACAACGGCGGTTACTACGAGCAGTACTTC.

The gene calls are TRBV7-2 and TRBJ2-5; D remains unclear. V was trimmed by 5 bases and J by 5 bases, leaving 15 bases between them. Per the germline V gene, CDR1 is SGHTA and CDR2 is FQGNSA. The CDR3 extends over 14 amino acids. CDR3 sequence (DNA): TGTGCCAGCAGCCCTGGGCCTACGTCCGAGACCCAGTACTTC. It encodes CASSPGPTSETQYF.

V and J are TRBV29-1 and TRBJ1-3; D not resolved. V was cut by 0 bases and J by 1 base, with 7 bases left in between. CDR1 and CDR2 from the germline V gene are SQVTM and ANQGSEA. The CDR3 extends over 14 amino acids. The CDR3: CSVEDSLSGNTIYF. The CDR3 nucleotides read TGCAGCGTTGAAGACTCCCTATCTGGAAACACCATATATTTT.

This sequence joins TRBV19 and TRBJ2-5; 12 positions agree with TRBD2. The CDR3 contains 16 residues. V was pared by 4 bases and J by 5 bases, with 8 bases of the junction left unmatched. From germline, CDR1 is LNHDA and CDR2 SQIVND (reference sequence). Written as DNA, the CDR3 is TGTGCCAGTAGTACTAGCGGGGGGGCCTACATGGAGACCCAGTACTTC. Its protein product is CASSTSGGAYMETQYF.

This chain links TRBV6-5 with TRBJ2-5; 7 bases fit TRBD2. The J segment lost 4 bases and the V segment lost 4 bases, leaving 6 bases of the junction unmatched. Germline loops: CDR1 MNHEY, CDR2 SVGAGI. This CDR3 is built from 14 residues. The CDR3: CASSLQRGGETQYF. As DNA, the CDR3 is TGTGCCAGCAGTTTACAGCGGGGCGGAGAGACCCAGTACTTC.

The CDR3: CASSEGRAGSPLHF. The CDR3, as DNA: TGTGCCAGCAGTGAAGGGCGGGCCGGGTCACCCCTCCACTTT. The chain links TRBV6-1 to TRBJ1-6; D ambiguous. Trimming took off 1 base at V and 10 bases at J, with 11 bases between the two ends. Looked up from germline, CDR1 is MNHNS and CDR2 is SASEGT. CDR3 length equals 14 residues.

This sequence joins TRBV7-2 and TRBJ1-2, with no clear D. This CDR3 is built from 13 residues. Trimming took off 4 bases at V and 6 bases at J, with 12 bases between the two ends. CDR1 and CDR2 from the germline V gene are SGHTA and FQGNSA. This CDR3 reads CASSSHPGDGYTF. In nucleotides, the CDR3 is TGTGCCAGCAGCTCCCACCCCGGGGATGGCTACACCTTC.

The J gene is TRBJ2-3, the V gene TRBV18; possible D gene TRBD2, 5 bases. The V end was cut by 2 bases, the J end by 0 bases, with 12 bases between. The CDR3 is 16 residues long. Germline-derived CDR1 and CDR2 are KGHSH and LQKENI. The CDR3 here is CASSPFRDASTDTQYF. The CDR3 bases are TGTGCCAGCTCACCATTTCGGGATGCTAGCACAGATACGCAGTATTTT.

The chain couples TRBV9 to TRBJ2-2; tentative D call: TRBD1 (5 bases). Germline V gene lookup returns CDR1 SGDLS and CDR2 YYNGEE. The V gene lost 4 bases and the J gene lost 6 bases, with 22 bases spanning the gap. CDR3 length: 17 amino acids. The CDR3 sequence is CASSPERSGSGSGELFF. The DNA for the CDR3 is TGTGCCAGCAGCCCCGAGAGGTCAGGGTCGGGTTCCGGGGAGCTGTTTTTT.

The chain couples TRBV28 to TRBJ2-7; D is uncertain. The CDR3 is 14 residues long. The germline V and J ends were trimmed by 5 bases and 5 bases, with 16 bases remaining between them. Germline V gives CDR1 MDHEN, CDR2 SYDVKM. CDR3 sequence reads: CASSLTVLMDEQYF. The CDR3 DNA is TGTGCCAGCAGTCTAACAGTACTCATGGACGAGCAGTACTTC.

The V call is TRBV10-3, the J call TRBJ1-1; D might be TRBD1 (5 bases). The V gene's germline CDR1 is ENHRY and CDR2 SYGVKD. The CDR3 spans 14 residues. Trimming shortened V by 6 bases and J by 4 bases, and 15 bases separated the two germline ends. The CDR3: CAIRLTDSSTEAFF. The CDR3 nucleotides are TGTGCCATCAGGTTGACAGACAGTTCCACTGAAGCTTTCTTT.

The chain is built from TRBV2 and TRBJ1-4; D is uncertain. The CDR3 is 14 amino acids. The germline CDR1 and CDR2 sequences are SNHLY and FYNNEI. V lost 7 bases and J lost 4, with 13 bases in between. The CDR3: CASTRGRLNEKLFF. CDR3 DNA sequence: TGTGCCAGCACCAGAGGGCGGCTTAATGAAAAACTGTTTTTT.

The CDR3 nucleotides are TGCGCCAGCAGTGGCGGACTAGCGGTATCCGGGGAGCTGTTTTTT. Translated, it gives CASSGGLAVSGELFF. This sequence joins TRBV10-1 and TRBJ2-2, with 10 bases lining up with TRBD2. Trimming at V came to 4 bases and at J to 6 bases, leaving 5 bases not matched to a gene. Per the germline V gene, CDR1 is WNHNN and CDR2 is SYGVQD (reference sequence). This CDR3 has 15 amino acids.

The CDR3 DNA is TGCGCCAGCAGCCATCACCGATCAGGGGTAGCCAAAAACATTCAGTACTTC. It encodes CASSHHRSGVAKNIQYF. The V and J genes are TRBV4-3 and TRBJ2-4; D might be TRBD1 (6 bases). Germline V gene sequence: CDR1 LGHNA, CDR2 YSLEER. Trimming removed 3 bases at V and 0 bases at J, with 15 bases between. This CDR3 comprises 17 residues.

The rearrangement uses TRBV6-5 and TRBJ1-5; TRBD1 might be the D (5 bases). The CDR3 runs to 13 residues. Germline-derived CDR1 and CDR2 are MNHEY and SVGAGI. Trimming removed 2 bases from V and 6 bases from J, with 8 bases in between. CDR3: CASSYAQGQPQHF. DNA for the CDR3: TGTGCCAGCAGTTACGCCCAGGGTCAGCCCCAGCATTTT.

This clone was observed a single time. The genes are TRBV4-1 and TRBJ1-1; the match to TRBD1 covers 10 bases. CDR1 and CDR2 (germline): MGHRA, YSYEKL. The J segment lost 5 bases and the V segment lost 2 bases, leaving 20 bases of the junction unmatched. The CDR3 loop spans 20 amino acids. Here the CDR3 reads CASSQSPGGQGPSFSTEAFF. CDR3 nucleotides: TGCGCCAGCAGCCAATCCCCCGGGGGACAGGGGCCCTCTTTTAGTACTGAAGCTTTCTTT.

V is TRBV6-5 and J is TRBJ1-6, with 7 positions matching TRBD1. The CDR3 spans 16 residues. Germline CDR1 MNHEY, CDR2 SVGAGI. The V and J ends lost 0 bases and 8 bases, in that order; junction bases with no gene match: 7. The CDR3 here is CASSYSGPGGYSPLHF. The CDR3 DNA follows: TGTGCCAGCAGTTACTCCGGGCCAGGGGGGTATTCACCCCTCCACTTT.